The T cell receptor beta chain under discussion was sequenced for a study of identical twins. V was clipped by 5 bases and J by 6 bases; unmatched bases: 6. This CDR3 has 13 amino acids. CDR1 ENHRY and CDR2 SYGVKD come from the germline V gene. This clonotype was seen more than once but under ten times. Healthy Caucasians, and only they, were the donors. TCRdb processed the 5' RACE reads anew with MiXCR; each CDR3 protein has one entry. The table includes approximately 500,000 distinct CDR3 sequences, 20% to 25% detected once. These data were likewise used in another study, on T cells expressing NK-cell markers. This second study notes: Dominant NKG2C+ clonotypes made up roughly 1.0-8% of CD8+ T cells in over five donors.

The sample consisted of CD4+ T cells sorted from blood. The TCR sequence derives from a woman aged 18-29 years in good health. The rearrangement uses TRBV10-3 and TRBJ2-5; 7 bases align to TRBD2. This CDR3 is CAISSRGRQTQYF. CDR3 in DNA: TGTGCCATCAGTTCGCGCGGGAGACAGACCCAGTACTTC.